This T cell receptor beta chain was documented in a study of OX40 agonist ivuxolimab in advanced cancers. Regarding the research as a whole: The costimulatory receptor OX40 (CD134) was targeted by ivuxolimab, a fully human IgG2 agonistic monoclonal antibody. Intravenous ivuxolimab was administered to patients every 2 weeks at six dose levels: 0.01, 0.1, 0.3, 1.5, 3 and 10 mg/kg. Of the roughly 52 dose-escalation patients, hepatocellular carcinoma was present in approximately 20, melanoma in approximately 15, renal cell carcinoma in 9 and head and neck cancer in 9. The dose-escalation cohort was around 84% male with a mean age of about 65 years, ranging from roughly 23 to 80. Patients were allowed to have had prior anti-PD-1, anti-PD-L1 or anti-CTLA-4 therapy, and around 41% of the dose-escalation patients had previously received checkpoint inhibitors. Partial responses occurred in three dose-escalation patients, of whom one had hepatocellular carcinoma and two had cutaneous melanoma. Peripheral TCRbeta sequencing was intended to test whether TCR sequence diversity was altered and clonal T-cell expansion was caused by ivuxolimab. The monotherapy dose-escalation portion (N of about 47 patients) of the phase I ivuxolimab trial is reported in the paper.

Patients with autoimmune disease history or receiving systemic immunosuppression were excluded from the trial. In every dose cohort, peripheral blood was drawn for TCR sequencing at baseline, cycle 4 day 1, and cycle 7 day 1. Samples came from an open-label, multicenter, first-in-human phase I dose-escalation trial of ivuxolimab. The trial enrolled adults with locally advanced or metastatic head and neck squamous cell, hepatocellular, melanoma or renal cell carcinoma. Before TCR sequencing, CD4+ and CD8+ T cells were separately sorted from peripheral blood. This clone appeared a single time. The specificity of this receptor is unknown. No much larger clonotype is one base removed from it; base qualities were not supplied. CDR1 and CDR2, per the germline V gene, are MNHNS and SASEGT. Germline trimming: 9 bases from V, 6 bases from J; junction bases outside gene matches: 12. The CDR3 sequence holds 14 residues, the cysteine and phenylalanine included. CDR3 DNA only is kept here, 42 bases in frame from base 1.

Genomic DNA was extracted from sorted cells for sequencing of the TCRbeta CDR3 region. TCRbeta CDR3 regions were sequenced using the immunoSEQ Assay. Entries here come from immuneACCESS through TCRdb and include only in-frame sequences with V and J called. Some clones fail to appear in such tables; in the studies checked, an unresolved V gene covers under half of the shortfall, and the cause of the remainder is unknown. The sample includes 20,000 to 25,000 clones, with roughly 83% observed a single time. The ten largest clones represent about 31% of the sample. What the research found in general, with its limitations: Which antigens the clonally expanded peripheral T cells were specific for was not determined. In partial responders in the 0.1-3.0 mg/kg groups, normalized peripheral clonal expansion was found to be among the lowest, especially among CD8+ T cells. After ivuxolimab, CD8+ T cells had more expanded clones than CD4+ T cells on average. Low levels of normalized T-cell clonal expansion were also seen in some patients who did not respond. Clonal expansion of both CD4+ and CD8+ blood T cells was observed from baseline to week 6 at doses 0.1 to 3.0 mg/kg.

Sequenced here: CD4+ or CD8+ T cells sorted from blood, sampled in a trial of the OX40 agonist ivuxolimab. This receptor was identified in an adult with an advanced solid tumor such as melanoma, head and neck, liver or kidney cancer. The rearranged segments are TRBV6-1 and TRBJ2-3; 7 bases in the middle match TRBD2. The CDR3 reads CASVSGRAGDTQYF. In nucleotide form, the sequence is TGTGCCAGTGTAAGTGGGAGGGCCGGTGATACGCAGTATTTT.